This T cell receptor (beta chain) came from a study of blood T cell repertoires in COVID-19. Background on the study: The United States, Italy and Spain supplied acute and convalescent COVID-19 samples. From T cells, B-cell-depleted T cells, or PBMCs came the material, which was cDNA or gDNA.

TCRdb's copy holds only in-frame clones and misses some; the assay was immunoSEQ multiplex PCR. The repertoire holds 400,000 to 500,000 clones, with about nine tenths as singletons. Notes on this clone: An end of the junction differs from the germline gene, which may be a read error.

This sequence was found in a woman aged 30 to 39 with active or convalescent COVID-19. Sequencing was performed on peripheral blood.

Here the CDR3 reads CGVEDLRYEQYF. CDR3 nucleotide sequence: TGCGGCGTTGAAGATTTGCGATACGAGCAGTACTTC. The rearrangement joins TRBV29-1 to TRBJ2-7; D gene uncertain. From germline, CDR1 is SQVTM and CDR2 ANQGSEA. The CDR3 runs 12 residues.